What follows is one TCR beta chain and its context. Its antigen remains unidentified. Base qualities were left out, and no much larger clone turns up one base away. In light of the paper, this sample's time point label describes: about 28 days (+/-7) after the second vaccine dose. Because spike-specific TCR depth and breadth did not differ between the two schedules, AZD1222 recipients who got a second dose at roughly 4 weeks were pooled with those who got a second dose at roughly 12 weeks. The vaccinee samples were drawn from two UK trials, COV001 and COV002, one of which was a single-blind randomized controlled phase 2/3 trial testing AZD1222 (ChAdOx1 nCoV-19) in healthy adults. Trial participant PBMC samples were collected at day 0 and day 28 after the second dose for TCRbeta chain sequencing. The CDR3 regions of human TCRbeta chains were analyzed by immunosequencing. On the authors' methods: TCRs in the repertoires were matched against a reference library of SARS-CoV-2-specific TCRs that had been generated with the MIRA antigen-specificity platform. Breadth was defined as the fraction of unique TCRs that were SARS-CoV-2-associated. Depth was defined as the fraction of total T cells that were SARS-CoV-2-associated. Each spike-specific TCR was assigned to its reactive spike region and to a CD4 or CD8 class using the MIRA data. Log10-transformed breadth and depth values were compared by one-way ANOVA with Sidak's multiple comparisons tests. The clones in this table, taken by TCRdb from immuneACCESS, are in-frame only. Not every clone is retained; where verified, under half of the shortfall comes from an unresolved V gene, and the cause of the rest is unknown. V, J and clone size are those of that table, while D and trimming were read from the DNA. In all, the sample holds roughly 90,000 clones, and roughly 89% of those were seen once. The ten largest clones capture about 5.4% of the sample.

The record originates from a study of T cell responses to AZD1222 COVID-19 vaccine (dated by TCRdb to the early 2020s). General notes on the study: A total of 230 to 250 trial participants underwent TCR sequencing, of whom approximately 200 had received two doses of AZD1222 and some 26 had received two doses of the MenACWY control vaccine. Enrollment into the trials was organized by age into subgroups of 18-55, 56-69 and 70-plus years, and those subgroups contained about 150, 27 and 61 TCR-sequenced participants, respectively. Here is what the overall study found, with its caveats: The 56-69-year group was small, and its depth increase did not reach significance, likely because of low power. Because no day 14 peak-response samples were available, repertoires were characterized only after the peak T cell response. Reportedly, almost half of the unique spike-specific TCRs recognized epitopes lying outside the regions that are mutated in the B.1.351 and B.1.1.7 variants. Most participants were white British and females outnumbered males, and the authors suggested that clonal diversity may have been underestimated. Conclusions about previously exposed vaccinees were limited because only six AZD1222 recipients were SARS-CoV-2 seropositive at baseline. Vaccine-associated CD4 TCRs spanned the whole spike protein, with dominant responses in regions 160-218 and 743-854. A significant rise in spike-specific TCR breadth and depth was observed after two AZD1222 doses relative to day 0 and relative to MenACWY recipients.

The sample was peripheral blood, taken 28 days after the second AZD1222 dose. The sequence was obtained from an adult who received the AZD1222 COVID-19 vaccine.

The CDR3 sequence is CASARGGNNQPQHF. The DNA sequence is TGTGCCAGCGCCAGGGGGGGGAACAATCAGCCCCAGCATTTT. The chain links TRBV7-9 with TRBJ1-5, with 7 bases in between that match TRBD1. There are 14 amino acids in the CDR3, from cysteine to phenylalanine inclusive. The read is trimmed to its CDR3 DNA, 42 bases read in frame from base 1. Clipping removes 8 bases from V and 3 bases from J, with 7 as the unmatched junction base count. CDR1 SEHNR and CDR2 FQNEAQ are derived from the germline V gene (reference sequence).